Following are 18 T cell receptor beta chains from one sample sequenced in a study of shared clonotypes between healthy human individuals. The assay was immunoSEQ multiplex PCR, and TCRdb's table has in-frame clones only and misses some. This table has over 2 million clones, about 95% appearing once. Naive-designated CD8 cells lacked CD45RO, were positively enriched for CCR7, and omitted terminally differentiated effector memory CD45RA+ cells. The sequenced sample was naive CD8+ T cells sorted from blood. These receptors were collected from a man aged 18 to 30 in good health.

This chain uses TRBV19 with TRBJ2-5; 9 bases are a match to TRBD2. The V gene's germline CDR1 is LNHDA and CDR2 SQIVND (reference sequence). The CDR3 totals 15 residues. Trimming took 1 base from V and 8 from J; bases not matched to a gene: 8. As DNA, the CDR3 is TGTGCCAGTAGTATAGTCGGGACTAGCACAAACACCCAGTACTTC. Translated: CASSIVGTSTNTQYF.

This chain connects TRBV9 to TRBJ2-2; a weak D match, TRBD2 (6 bases). CDR1 is SGDLS and CDR2 is YYNGEE in the germline V gene. This CDR3 comprises 17 residues. Trimming took 0 bases from V and 3 from J, leaving 15 bases between them. The CDR3: CASSVERAGPYTGELFF. The CDR3 DNA reads TGTGCCAGCAGCGTAGAGCGGGCGGGCCCCTACACCGGGGAGCTGTTTTTT.

This clone has only one observation. The chain employs TRBV19 and TRBJ2-3; D gene ambiguous. Germline CDR1 reads LNHDA; CDR2 reads SQIVND (reference sequence). The CDR3 has 14 amino acids. V lost 3 bases, J lost 5 bases, and 12 bases lay in between. CDR3 DNA sequence: TGTGCCAGTAGTATTATGGGTTGGGAAGATACGCAGTATTTT. It translates to CASSIMGWEDTQYF.

The rearrangement uses TRBV4-3 and TRBJ2-7, with D perhaps matching TRBD2 (5 bases). This CDR3 spans 14 amino acids. The V gene lost 2 bases and the J gene lost 4 bases, with 12 bases spanning the gap. Germline loops: CDR1 LGHNA, CDR2 YSLEER. The CDR3 reads CASSQSPGGYEQYF. The CDR3 bases are TGCGCCAGCAGCCAAAGCCCTGGCGGGTACGAGCAGTACTTC.

The chain employs TRBV6-6 and TRBJ1-1, with no clear D. Germline V gene data show CDR1 as MNHNY and CDR2 as SVGAGI (reference sequence). This CDR3 has 14 amino acids. V was trimmed by 8 bases and J by 0 bases, leaving 13 bases between them. This chain's CDR3 is CASALGLMNTEAFF. CDR3 DNA sequence: TGTGCCAGCGCCTTAGGGCTGATGAACACTGAAGCTTTCTTT.

V is TRBV5-1 and J is TRBJ2-1; 12 nucleotides agree with TRBD2. V lost 2 bases to trimming and J lost 8 bases; unmatched junction nucleotides: 11. Germline lookup yields CDR1 SGHRS and CDR2 YFSETQ. The CDR3 contains 17 residues. The DNA for the CDR3 is TGCGCCAGCAGCTTTATACTAGCGGGGGGCCTGAGGGATGAGCAGTTCTTC. It codes for CASSFILAGGLRDEQFF.

This rearrangement joins TRBV9 to TRBJ2-7; 10 bases map to TRBD2. The CDR3 consists of 15 residues. V shed 3 bases, J shed 4 bases, and the junction held 7 bases outside the gene matches. CDR1 is SGDLS, CDR2 YYNGEE, per germline. The CDR3 reads CASSAASGGNYEQYF. The CDR3 bases are TGTGCCAGCAGCGCCGCTAGCGGGGGAAATTACGAGCAGTACTTC.

This clone has at least ten counts. The chain joins TRBV30 to TRBJ1-1; D uncertain. CDR3 length: 13 residues. V shed 0 bases and J shed 11 bases, with 16 bases lying between them. CDR1 is GTSNPN, CDR2 SVGIG, per germline (reference sequence). CDR3 region: CAWSVIRNASAFF. CDR3 nucleotides: TGTGCCTGGAGTGTAATCAGAAACGCCTCGGCTTTCTTT. Full variable domain (outside the CDR3, taken from reference TRBV30 and TRBJ1-1): SQTIHQWPATLVQPVGSPLSLECTVEGTSNPNLYWYRQAAGRGLQLLFYSVGIGQISSEVPQNLSASRPQDRQFILSSKKLLLSDSGFYLCAWSVIRNASAFFGQGTRLTVV.

As for this clone: Other DNA sequences from this sample encode an identical CDR3 as well. The chain has TRBV10-1 and TRBJ2-7; D is uncertain. CDR3 size: 13 residues. The V and J ends lost 3 bases and 1 base respectively, with 7 bases between them. CDR1 is WNHNN, CDR2 SYGVQD, per germline (reference sequence). The CDR3 DNA sequence: TGCGCCAGCAGTGATGGTCTTTCCTACGAGCAGTACTTC. The encoded protein is CASSDGLSYEQYF.

V and J are TRBV6-5 and TRBJ2-2, with no clear D. Germline V gene lookup returns CDR1 MNHEY and CDR2 SVGAGI. Trimming cost V 0 bases and J 7 bases, with 9 bases left between them. The CDR3 sequence is 14 residues long. The CDR3 DNA follows: TGTGCCAGCAGTTACTCGATCGTGCTCGGGGAGCTGTTTTTT. Its protein is CASSYSIVLGELFF.

The chain joins TRBV29-1 to TRBJ1-2; no firm D call. CDR3 length: 12 amino acids. Per germline, CDR1 SQVTM and CDR2 ANQGSEA. The V end was cut by 7 bases, the J end by 2 bases, with 11 bases between. CDR3 sequence (DNA): TGCAGCGCCCTTGACAAGAACTATGGCTACACCTTC. Its protein product is CSALDKNYGYTF.

The chain links TRBV10-3 to TRBJ2-2, with TRBD1 identical over 7 bases. V shed 9 bases, J shed 7 bases, and the junction held 5 bases outside the gene matches. Germline-derived CDR1 and CDR2 are ENHRY and SYGVKD. This CDR3 is built from 12 residues. The DNA of the CDR3 is TGTGCCATAACTACAGGGGACGGGGAGCTGTTTTTT. This encodes CAITTGDGELFF.

This clone was counted a single time. Other DNA sequences in this sample translate to the same CDR3. The V and J genes are TRBV6-5 and TRBJ2-2; D remains ambiguous. Trimming took 2 bases from V and 4 from J, leaving 5 bases between them. Germline CDR1 MNHEY, CDR2 SVGAGI. The CDR3 sequence is 13 residues long. The DNA of the CDR3 is TGTGCCAGCAGTTACATTAGCACCGGGGAGCTGTTTTTT. It yields the protein CASSYISTGELFF.

The chain combines TRBV27 with TRBJ2-1; D is ambiguous. The CDR3 runs 13 residues. V was clipped by 6 bases and J by 4 bases, with 10 bases between them. The germline V gene encodes CDR1 MNHEY and CDR2 SMNVEV (reference sequence). The CDR3 reads CASSERLYNEQFF. CDR3 nucleotide sequence: TGTGCCAGCAGCGAACGGTTATACAATGAGCAGTTCTTC.

This chain links TRBV4-1 with TRBJ2-7; the D gene is possibly TRBD2 (7 bases). V lost 4 bases and J lost 6, with 19 bases in between. The CDR3 spans 15 residues. Germline V CDR1 and CDR2: MGHRA, YSYEKL. CDR3 DNA: TGCGCCAGCAGCCCCGAGGACAGCGGGACTGTCGAGCAGTACTTC. Protein product: CASSPEDSGTVEQYF.

The J gene is TRBJ2-5, the V gene TRBV7-9; D might be TRBD1 (5 bases). The CDR3 extends over 15 amino acids. Germline CDR1 is SEHNR and CDR2 is FQNEAQ (reference sequence). V shed 1 base and J shed 5 bases, with 14 bases lying between them. CDR3 in DNA: TGTGCCAGCAGCTTAGTTTGGGGCGACGGGGAGACCCAGTACTTC. Protein product: CASSLVWGDGETQYF.

The CDR3 DNA reads as TGTGCCAGCAGCCAAGCCTTCACGGGACTAGCGGTCGAGCAGTACTTC. It is translated as CASSQAFTGLAVEQYF. The chain combines TRBV14 with TRBJ2-7, with 11 positions matching TRBD2. Per germline, CDR1 SGHDN and CDR2 FVKESK. The CDR3 runs to 16 residues. After removal of 1 base from V and 6 bases from J, the junction contained 8 bases not matched to a gene.

The chain carries TRBV27 and TRBJ2-7; 8 bases are a match to TRBD1. This CDR3 spans 14 amino acids. Germline lookup yields CDR1 MNHEY and CDR2 SMNVEV (reference sequence). Unmatched junction bases numbered 4, after V lost 3 bases and J lost 3 bases. The DNA for the CDR3 is TGTGCCAGCAGTTTGGGACAGGATTTCTACGAGCAGTACTTC. Its translation: CASSLGQDFYEQYF.